These 27 T cell receptor beta chains were sequenced from one sample in a study of blood T cell repertoires in COVID-19. Some clones are missing from TCRdb's copy, which holds only in-frame ones; the method was immunoSEQ multiplex PCR. Among more than 110,000 clones listed, roughly four fifths were seen once. The sample taken for sequencing was peripheral blood. These receptors were obtained from a human donor in a cohort sampled during active COVID-19.

This CDR3 is CASSPPLQDTEAFF. The CDR3 region has the DNA TGTGCCAGCTCACCACCATTACAGGACACTGAAGCTTTCTTT. J is TRBJ1-1 and V is TRBV18; a weak D match, TRBD1 (5 bases). Trimming left V 0 bases short and J 3 bases short, with 8 bases between. This CDR3 contains 14 residues. Germline V gives CDR1 KGHSH, CDR2 LQKENI.

This chain uses TRBV19 with TRBJ2-7; D might be TRBD2 (5 bases). Between the trimmed V and J ends, which lost 5 bases and 2 bases, there was a span of 13 bases. From germline, CDR1 is LNHDA and CDR2 SQIVND (reference sequence). This CDR3 region has 14 residues. CDR3: CASSFGLGAYEQYF. The CDR3 nucleotides read TGTGCCAGTAGTTTCGGGCTGGGAGCCTACGAGCAGTACTTC.

The chain uses TRBV10-3 and TRBJ1-4, with D unresolved. The germline V gene has CDR1 ENHRY and CDR2 SYGVKD. This CDR3 comprises 13 residues. V was cut by 5 bases and J by 4 bases, with 8 bases left in between. The DNA for the CDR3 is TGTGCCATCAGTTTAAAGAGTAATGAAAAACTGTTTTTT. Translating gives CAISLKSNEKLFF.

Ten or more counts support this clone. J is TRBJ2-3 and V is TRBV10-3; TRBD2 matches 15 bases. This CDR3 is 20 amino acids long. The germline V gene encodes CDR1 ENHRY and CDR2 SYGVKD. V gave up 0 bases and J gave up 2 bases; unmatched junction bases: 9. CDR3 in DNA: TGTGCCATCAGTGAGTCGACTGATGGGACTAGCGGGGGGTACACAGATACGCAGTATTTT. Translation gives CAISESTDGTSGGYTDTQYF.

This clone turned up a few times. The genes are TRBV6-1 and TRBJ1-2; 9 bases match TRBD1. CDR1 is MNHNS, CDR2 SASEGT, per germline. J was trimmed by 8 bases and V by 2 bases; bases with no gene match: 6. The CDR3 has 14 amino acids. CDR3 residues: CASSETTGGRGYTF. The CDR3 bases are TGTGCCAGCAGTGAAACTACAGGGGGCAGGGGCTACACCTTC.

This clone showed up just once. This rearrangement joins TRBV30 to TRBJ1-6; maybe TRBD1 (5 bases). Germline lookup yields CDR1 GTSNPN and CDR2 SVGIG (reference sequence). CDR3 length: 13 residues. V was cut by 3 bases and J by 8 bases, with 11 bases left in between. The DNA for the CDR3 is TGTGCCTGGAGAGGCAGGGAGGATTCACCCCTCCACTTT. It is translated as CAWRGREDSPLHF.

The gene calls are TRBV3-1 (or the pseudogene TRBV3-2) and TRBJ1-2, with 8 positions matching TRBD1. V lost 0 bases, J lost 4 bases, and 10 bases stayed unmatched. There are 17 residues in the CDR3. Looked up from germline, CDR1 is LGHDT and CDR2 is YNNKEL (reference sequence). CDR3 in amino acids: CASSQEGRGPRGYGYTF. The CDR3, as DNA: TGTGCCAGCAGCCAAGAAGGCAGGGGGCCAAGGGGCTATGGCTACACCTTC.

The V and J genes are TRBV21-1 and TRBJ1-2; the table calls TRBD1, which could not be checked here. TRBV21-1 is termed a pseudogene. The CDR3 is 15 residues long. CDR3 coding DNA: TGTGCCAGCAGCCCCCGGGACAGAGTGAACTATGGCTACACCTTC. Amino acids: CASSPRDRVNYGYTF.

The CDR3 DNA reads as TGTGCCAGCAGTGAACCTGGGACAGCCCAAGAGACCCAGTACTTC. It yields the protein CASSEPGTAQETQYF. The genes are TRBV25-1 and TRBJ2-5; TRBD1 matches 7 bases. CDR1 is MGHDK and CDR2 is SYGVNS in the germline V gene. The CDR3 is 15 residues long. The trim removed 2 bases at V and 1 base at J, leaving 4 bases unmatched.

CDR3 bases: TGTGCCAGCTCACCATTCGGGACTAGCGGGGCGTCTCCTAGCACAGATACGCAGTATTTT. Amino acid sequence: CASSPFGTSGASPSTDTQYF. The chain couples TRBV18 to TRBJ2-3; 13 nucleotides align to TRBD2. The CDR3 covers 20 residues. Trimming cost V 2 bases and J 0 bases; bases outside gene matches: 11. CDR1 KGHSH and CDR2 LQKENI come from the germline V gene.

Details on this clone: Relative to the germline gene, one junction end is altered; a read error may explain this. The V and J genes are TRBV4-2 and TRBJ2-5; D is possibly TRBD2 (6 bases). The germline V gene has CDR1 LGHNA and CDR2 YNFKEQ. The CDR3 totals 16 residues. The CDR3 DNA follows: TGTGCCAGCAGTCAAGGTGGGGGGACCCCGGGAGAGACCCAGTACTTC. Translation gives CASSQGGGTPGETQYF.

The table lists this clone with many counts. The chain carries TRBV19 and TRBJ1-5; TRBD1 agrees at 11 bases. The CDR3 extends over 15 amino acids. V lost 8 bases to trimming and J lost 9 bases; unmatched junction nucleotides: 12. The germline gives CDR1 LNHDA, CDR2 SQIVND (reference sequence). The CDR3 is CASGKDRGLGGPQHF. The CDR3 nucleotides are TGTGCCAGTGGTAAGGACAGGGGGCTTGGAGGGCCCCAGCATTTT.

This sequence joins TRBV9 and TRBJ2-3; no clear D. Germline values: CDR1 SGDLS, CDR2 YYNGEE. The CDR3 spans 12 residues. The germline V and J ends were trimmed by 3 bases and 5 bases, with 7 bases remaining between them. CDR3 coding DNA: TGTGCCAGCAGCGCTGCACAAGATACGCAGTATTTT. Protein sequence: CASSAAQDTQYF.

J is TRBJ2-5 and V is TRBV5-4; 7 nucleotides match TRBD1. This CDR3 has 15 residues. Trimming removed 1 base from V and 4 bases from J; junction bases left unmatched: 7. Germline assignment: CDR1 SGHNT and CDR2 YYREEE (reference sequence). CDR3 amino acids: CASSLTGATLETQYF. The CDR3 DNA reads TGTGCCAGCAGCTTGACAGGGGCTACCTTAGAGACCCAGTACTTC. Filled out from reference TRBV5-4 and TRBJ2-5, the complete variable domain reads ETGVTQSPTHLIKTRGQQVTLRCSSQSGHNTVSWYQQALGQGPQFIFQYYREEENGRGNFPPRFSGLQFPNYSSELNVNALELDDSALYLCASSLTGATLETQYFGPGTRLLVL.

The gene calls are TRBV7-2 and TRBJ2-3; no clear D. Germline assignment: CDR1 SGHTA and CDR2 FQGNSA. V was trimmed by 5 bases and J by 2 bases, leaving 8 bases between them. CDR3 size: 13 residues. This CDR3 reads CASSPSTTDTQYF. CDR3 DNA: TGTGCCAGCAGCCCTAGTACCACAGATACGCAGTATTTT.

There are a few counts of this clone. The chain has TRBV6-5 and TRBJ1-1; TRBD1 is a possible D gene (5 bases). The V end lost 2 bases, the J end lost 5 bases, and 18 bases lay between the germline ends. The CDR3 runs 16 residues. Germline CDR1 MNHEY, CDR2 SVGAGI. The CDR3 loop is CASSYRGQPSGTEAFF. The CDR3 bases are TGTGCCAGCAGTTACCGAGGACAACCAAGTGGGACTGAAGCTTTCTTT.

The gene calls are TRBV5-1 and TRBJ2-1; 8 bases are shared with TRBD2. V was clipped by 0 bases and J by 5 bases; unmatched bases: 4. This CDR3 spans 15 amino acids. The germline V gene encodes CDR1 SGHRS and CDR2 YFSETQ. CDR3 amino acids: CASSLVSSGHNEQFF. In DNA form, the CDR3 reads TGCGCCAGCAGCTTGGTGTCTAGCGGGCACAATGAGCAGTTCTTC.

The CDR3 sequence is CASSYSSGRTEAFF. CDR3 coding DNA: TGTGCCAGCAGTTACTCGAGCGGTCGCACTGAAGCTTTCTTT. V gene TRBV6-6 combines with J gene TRBJ1-1; D not certain. The CDR3 has 14 amino acids. From germline, CDR1 is MNHNY and CDR2 SVGAGI (reference sequence). With 0 bases removed from V and 4 bases from J, the gap between germline ends came to 9 bases.

This clone was seen a few times. The gene calls are TRBV21-1 and TRBJ2-3; the table's D call, TRBD2, has no DNA check behind it. TRBV21-1 counts as a pseudogene. The CDR3 sequence is 17 residues long. The CDR3 nucleotides are TGTGCCAGCAGCGAAGGACTAGCGGGGGGACTCACAGATACGCAGTATTTT. It codes for CASSEGLAGGLTDTQYF.

The chain joins TRBV3-1 (or the pseudogene TRBV3-2) to TRBJ1-3, with D possibly matching TRBD1 (5 bases). V was pared by 4 bases and J by 0 bases, with 10 bases between. CDR3 length: 15 amino acids. Germline CDR1 and CDR2: LGHDT and YNNKEL (reference sequence). The CDR3 bases are TGTGCCAGCAGCCTCGACAGTACCTCTGGAAACACCATATATTTT. This sequence encodes CASSLDSTSGNTIYF.

The chain carries TRBV7-2 and TRBJ1-2, with 8 bases identical to TRBD1. Trimming at V came to 5 bases and at J to 1 base, leaving 3 bases not matched to a gene. CDR3 length: 14 residues. In germline, CDR1 is SGHTA, CDR2 FQGNSA. The CDR3 region has the DNA TGTGCCAGCAGCAAGACAGGGGATAACTATGGCTACACCTTC. It yields the protein CASSKTGDNYGYTF. The complete variable domain, with remaining parts taken from reference TRBV7-2 and TRBJ1-2, reads GAGVSQSPSNKVTEKGKDVELRCDPISGHTALYWYRQSLGQGLEFLIYFQGNSAPDKSGLPSDRFSAERTGGSVSTLTIQRTQQEDSAVYLCASSKTGDNYGYTFGSGTRLTVV.

The V call is TRBV10-3, the J call TRBJ1-2, with D possibly being TRBD1 (5 bases). The germline V gene encodes CDR1 ENHRY and CDR2 SYGVKD. V was cut by 6 bases and J by 5 bases, with 16 bases left in between. The CDR3 is 14 amino acids. The CDR3 sequence: CAIRDGQKGYGYTF. In nucleotides, the CDR3 is TGTGCCATCAGGGACGGACAAAAAGGGTATGGCTACACCTTC.

The V gene is TRBV7-2, the J gene TRBJ2-3; 9 positions agree with TRBD2. Germline CDR1 is SGHTA and CDR2 is FQGNSA. V trimming: 5 bases; J trimming: 11 bases; junction bases outside the gene matches: 8. This CDR3 region has 13 residues. CDR3 protein: CASSRSGGGGQYF. The CDR3 nucleotides read TGTGCCAGCAGCCGTAGCGGGGGTGGGGGGCAGTATTTT. The full variable domain, in which reference TRBV7-2 and TRBJ2-3 provide the parts outside the CDR3, is GAGVSQSPSNKVTEKGKDVELRCDPISGHTALYWYRQSLGQGLEFLIYFQGNSAPDKSGLPSDRFSAERTGGSVSTLTIQRTQQEDSAVYLCASSRSGGGGQYFGPGTRLTVL.

This clone was counted between two and nine times. This chain uses TRBV3-1 (or the pseudogene TRBV3-2) with TRBJ1-6, with unresolved D. The length of the CDR3 is 16 residues. The V gene's germline CDR1 is LGHDT and CDR2 YNNKEL (reference sequence). Trimming left V 1 base short and J 4 bases short, with 11 bases between. The CDR3 DNA reads TGTGCCAGCAGCCAAGTTAAGCGCCAGTATAATTCACCCCTCCACTTT. It codes for CASSQVKRQYNSPLHF.

The chain combines TRBV9 with TRBJ2-1; 10 nucleotides agree with TRBD1. V shed 0 bases and J 6 bases; nucleotides not matched to a gene: 3. Per the germline V gene, CDR1 is SGDLS and CDR2 is YYNGEE. This CDR3 contains 15 residues. Here the CDR3 reads CASSVDGQGVNEQFF. CDR3 nucleotide sequence: TGTGCCAGCAGCGTAGACGGACAGGGGGTCAATGAGCAGTTCTTC.

The genes are TRBV28 and TRBJ2-3, with 8 bases that match TRBD1. The germline V gene encodes CDR1 MDHEN and CDR2 SYDVKM. V lost 3 bases and J lost 2; bases outside the gene matches: 4. The CDR3 runs 15 residues. The CDR3 is CASSFGGQATDTQYF. The CDR3 DNA is TGTGCCAGCAGTTTCGGGGGACAGGCCACAGATACGCAGTATTTT.

J is TRBJ1-6 and V is TRBV19; D not resolved. Germline CDR1 is LNHDA and CDR2 is SQIVND (reference sequence). The CDR3 length is 14 residues. The V and J ends lost 2 bases and 7 bases respectively, with 9 bases between them. The CDR3 loop is CASSIRRENSPLHF. CDR3 nucleotides: TGTGCCAGTAGTATAAGACGGGAGAATTCACCCCTCCACTTT.